Included here is one T cell receptor beta chain sequence, with context. These data originate in a study of blood T cell repertoires in COVID-19. In germline, CDR1 is MNHEY, CDR2 SMNVEV (reference sequence). V gave up 6 bases and J gave up 0 bases; unmatched junction bases: 8. The CDR3 has 17 amino acids. Here immunoSEQ multiplex PCR was the method, and the copy in TCRdb shows in-frame clones only, minus some. The table records tens of thousands of clones, approximately 90% of them present only once. The specimen was peripheral blood. The TCR was taken from a man in his forties or fifties with COVID-19, enrolled during active disease. The chain employs TRBV27 and TRBJ2-1; TRBD2 matches 10 bases. The CDR3 reads CASSPGLARSSYNEQFF. The CDR3 nucleotides read TGTGCCAGCAGCCCGGGACTAGCGCGTAGCTCCTACAATGAGCAGTTCTTC.